This TCR beta chain was identified during a study of identical twins. J lost 8 bases, V lost 3 bases, and 10 bases had no gene match. The CDR3 length is 16 residues. Germline values: CDR1 DFQATT, CDR2 SNEGSKA (reference sequence). TCRdb reprocessed the 5' RACE reads with MiXCR, giving one entry per CDR3 protein. The sample consists of approximately 530,000 distinct CDR3 sequences, 20% to 25% of them appearing once. These data also featured in a second study, about yellow fever vaccine responses in identical twins.

V and J are TRBV20-1 and TRBJ2-3; 14 bases line up with TRBD2. This receptor was identified in a woman aged 18-29 years in good health. The sequencing input was CD4+ T cells sorted from blood. For the CDR3, the DNA is TGCAGTGCTAGTGGAAGGACTAGCGGGGGGCAGGGTACGCAGTATTTT. Amino acid sequence: CSASGRTSGGQGTQYF.